Listed below are T cell receptor beta chains from one sample, sequenced in a study of T cell responses to AZD1222 COVID-19 vaccine. Sequencing used immunoSEQ multiplex PCR; TCRdb keeps in-frame clones, though not all of them. Of roughly 100,000 clones in the sample, about nine tenths were seen once. This material consisted of peripheral blood, taken 28 days after the second AZD1222 dose. These receptors were obtained from an adult who received the AZD1222 COVID-19 vaccine. Both conserved end residues are part of each CDR3. D genes are given only for firm matches. Size is omitted from some rows. Given values are once, few, many or a class for expanded clones.

TRBJ2-2,TRBV5-1,TRBD1,NA,CASSLTGVGELFF,TGCGCCAGCAGCTTGACAGGGGTCGGGGAGCTGTTTTTT
TRBJ1-1,TRBV10-3,NA,NA,CAISDPLGGGGTEAFF,TGTGCCATCAGTGACCCCCTGGGGGGAGGTGGAACTGAAGCTTTCTTT
TRBJ1-5,TRBV19,NA,NA,CASSIAGNQPQHF,TGTGCCAGTAGTATCGCAGGGAATCAGCCCCAGCATTTT
TRBJ2-7,TRBV10-3,NA,NA,CAISEFQPSYEQYF,TGTGCCATCAGTGAGTTTCAGCCTTCCTACGAGCAGTACTTC
TRBJ2-1,TRBV27,TRBD2,once,CASSFKRGSSYNEQFF,TGTGCCAGCAGCTTTAAGCGGGGTAGCTCCTACAATGAGCAGTTCTTC
TRBJ2-2,TRBV2,TRBD2,NA,CASGLAGEVYTGELFF,TGTGCCAGCGGACTAGCGGGAGAGGTTTATACCGGGGAGCTGTTTTTT
TRBJ2-2,TRBV5-5,NA,NA,CASSPLSQYGTGELFF,TGTGCCAGCAGCCCATTGAGCCAGTACGGCACCGGGGAGCTGTTTTTT
TRBJ1-5,TRBV6-7,NA,NA,CASSYSEGTQHF,TGTGCCAGCAGTTACTCAGAAGGGACCCAGCATTTT
TRBJ2-3,TRBV18,TRBD1,NA,CASSPGQGGDTQYF,TGTGCCAGCTCACCGGGACAGGGAGGAGATACGCAGTATTTT
TRBJ2-7,TRBV19,TRBD1,NA,CASSTDWTGRNEQYF,TGTGCCAGTAGTACTGACTGGACAGGGCGGAACGAGCAGTACTTC
TRBJ1-2,TRBV27,NA,NA,CAKGHGDLQANYGYTF,TGTGCCAAGGGACACGGGGACCTCCAAGCTAACTATGGCTACACCTTC
TRBJ2-7,TRBV19,NA,NA,CASGSGYEQYF,TGTGCCAGTGGCTCGGGGTACGAGCAGTACTTC
TRBJ2-1,TRBV7-6,TRBD1,NA,CASSLTMTGTGFNEQFF,TGTGCCAGCAGCTTGACAATGACCGGGACAGGGTTCAATGAGCAGTTCTTC
TRBJ1-1,TRBV7-9,NA,NA,CASSLINQWTNTEAFF,TGTGCCAGCAGCTTAATTAATCAATGGACAAACACTGAAGCTTTCTTT
TRBJ1-1,TRBV7-8,TRBD1,NA,CASSRQGRNTEAFF,TGTGCCAGCTCTCGACAGGGGAGGAACACTGAAGCTTTCTTT
TRBJ1-5,TRBV30,NA,NA,CAWSATLNNQPQHF,TGTGCCTGGAGTGCGACACTGAACAATCAGCCCCAGCATTTT
TRBJ1-3,TRBV7-7,TRBD1,NA,CASSSQGVGTIYF,TGTGCCAGCAGCTCCCAGGGGGTAGGCACCATATATTTT
TRBJ1-5,TRBV29-1,TRBD1,NA,CSVSDRGQDQPQHF,TGCAGCGTATCGGACAGGGGGCAGGATCAGCCCCAGCATTTT
TRBJ2-1,TRBV19,TRBD1,NA,CATQAIGQGNRDEQFF,TGTGCCACCCAGGCGATTGGACAGGGTAACAGGGATGAGCAGTTCTTC